This TCR beta chain is from a study of spatial heterogeneity in lung cancer. Overall study context: Fewer alpha-chain than beta-chain sequences were consistently detected. The study, taken as a whole, reports: Ubiquitous expanded tumor TCRs surfaced in blood more at resection than they did at follow-up.

The study tagged each TCR cDNA molecule with a unique molecular identifier. TCRdb processed the 5' RACE reads anew with MiXCR; each CDR3 protein has one entry. The sample shows around 19,000 distinct CDR3 sequences, over 20% of them seen only once. Time point of the sample: sample taken at primary tumor resection. Frozen PBMC, nontumor lung or tumor provided whole RNA, which was sequenced unsorted. The donor population consisted of just over 70 patients with untreated, early-stage non-small cell lung cancer. CDR1 and CDR2 from the germline V gene are DFQATT and SNEGSKA (reference sequence). The CDR3 sequence is 13 residues long. The germline V and J ends were trimmed by 3 bases and 7 bases, with 10 bases remaining between them. Relative to its sample, this clonotype is medium-sized. Its antigen is currently unknown.

J is TRBJ1-6 and V is TRBV20-1; D not resolved. This receptor was identified in a female donor with early-stage non-small cell lung cancer. Sequencing used PBMCs, obtained at surgery. The CDR3 DNA is TGCAGTGCTAGTGGCCGGATCAATTCACCCCTCCACTTT. It is translated as CSASGRINSPLHF.